This T cell receptor beta chain is drawn from a study of immune evolution from preneoplasia to lung adenocarcinoma. Clones were read by immunoSEQ multiplex PCR, and TCRdb kept only the in-frame ones, dropping some. The repertoire holds fewer than 8,500 clones, approximately 79% seen once, with under 7% in the top ten. Worth noting for this clone: The antigen is not known.

The CDR3 totals 15 residues. After removal of 5 bases from V and 6 bases from J, the junction contained 9 bases not matched to a gene. Germline CDR1 and CDR2: MNHEY and SMNVEV (reference sequence). Resections took place in Japan or China from about 2014 to 2018. Premalignant or tumor cells were enriched by macro-dissection after pathologic assessment. Study findings and constraints: Normal lung had highest clonality; later lesions appeared denser, more diverse. Highest clonality occurred in KRAS-mutant, not EGFR-mutant or double wild-type, nodules.

Input material: FFPE minimally invasive lung adenocarcinoma tissue. The sequence came from a person aged 50-69 years with lung adenocarcinoma. The gene calls are TRBV27 and TRBJ2-3; 9 nucleotides line up with TRBD2. The CDR3 protein is CASSLLGLAGDTQYF. CDR3 bases: TGTGCCAGCAGTCTACTCGGGCTAGCGGGGGATACGCAGTATTTT.